The 14 T cell receptor beta chains presented below share a single source sample, sequenced in a study of blood T cell repertoires in COVID-19. Profiled with immunoSEQ multiplex PCR; TCRdb holds only in-frame clones, not every one. The sample records about 120,000 clones, around 80% being singletons. The sequenced sample was peripheral blood. These receptors all come from a man in his sixties or seventies with active or convalescent COVID-19.

The chain couples TRBV7-9 to TRBJ1-6; 10 bases agree with TRBD1. The CDR3 sequence is 17 residues long. With 5 bases clipped from V and 10 bases from J, the junction kept 14 bases outside the gene matches. From germline, CDR1 is SEHNR and CDR2 FQNEAQ (reference sequence). CDR3 sequence: CASSLGRNRDRGSPLHF. The CDR3 region has the DNA TGTGCCAGCAGCCTAGGTAGAAACCGGGACAGGGGCTCACCCCTCCACTTT. The variable domain in full, completed from reference TRBV7-9 and TRBJ1-6, reads DTGVSQNPRHKITKRGQNVTFRCDPISEHNRLYWYRQTLGQGPEFLTYFQNEAQLEKSRLLSDRFSAERPKGSFSTLEIQRTEQGDSAMYLCASSLGRNRDRGSPLHFGNGTRLTVT.

The chain is built from TRBV12-1 and TRBJ1-5; the D call of TRBD1 is as the table states it, not checked on the DNA. TRBV12-1 is noted as a pseudogene. The length of the CDR3 is 14 residues. The CDR3 DNA sequence: TGTGCCAGCAGCTTTGGGGGGCGCAATCAGCCCCAGCATTTT. It codes for CASSFGGRNQPQHF.

The chain recombines TRBV2 with TRBJ2-5; 13 bases are a match to TRBD2. V was pared by 5 bases and J by 5 bases, with 8 bases of the junction left unmatched. Germline assignment: CDR1 SNHLY and CDR2 FYNNEI. The CDR3 runs 16 residues. CDR3 DNA sequence: TGTGCCAGCAGTTGGACTAGCGGGAGCTCGGGTGAGACCCAGTACTTC. Residues: CASSWTSGSSGETQYF.

The gene calls are TRBV10-3 and TRBJ2-7; the D gene is possibly TRBD2 (6 bases). The CDR3 totals 14 residues. The V and J ends lost 6 bases and 3 bases respectively, with 15 bases between them. The V gene's germline CDR1 is ENHRY and CDR2 SYGVKD. CDR3: CAIRDPPGSYEQYF. The CDR3, as DNA: TGTGCCATCAGGGACCCTCCCGGGAGCTACGAGCAGTACTTC.

The J gene is TRBJ1-2, the V gene TRBV7-2, with D possibly being TRBD1 (6 bases). CDR3 size: 15 residues. V was pared by 5 bases and J by 4 bases, with 17 bases between. Germline assignment: CDR1 SGHTA and CDR2 FQGNSA. CDR3 coding DNA: TGTGCCAGCAGCCCCGACAGGACAACTTTCTATGGCTACACCTTC. Residues: CASSPDRTTFYGYTF.

V gene TRBV7-3 combines with J gene TRBJ2-2; 7 bases fit TRBD2. The germline CDR1 and CDR2 sequences are SGHTA and FQGTGA. The junction had 8 bases not matched to a gene; V was cut back by 5 bases and J by 5 bases. This CDR3 comprises 15 residues. CDR3 DNA: TGTGCCAGCAGCCCGCAATGGGGGGGTACCGGGGAGCTGTTTTTT. Its protein product is CASSPQWGGTGELFF.

J is TRBJ2-1 and V is TRBV9, with 10 nucleotides matching TRBD2. Trimming at V came to 1 base and at J to 2 bases, leaving 3 bases not matched to a gene. This CDR3 contains 16 residues. CDR1 is SGDLS and CDR2 is YYNGEE in the germline V gene. Here the CDR3 reads CASSVTSGTTYNEQFF. Here the CDR3 DNA reads TGTGCCAGCAGCGTAACTAGCGGGACCACCTACAATGAGCAGTTCTTC.

This sequence joins TRBV6-4 and TRBJ1-1; D gene uncertain. The length of the CDR3 is 13 residues. The germline gives CDR1 MRHNA, CDR2 SNTAGT. Trimming took off 4 bases at V and 2 bases at J, with 8 bases between the two ends. DNA for the CDR3: TGTGCCAGCAGTGTGAGCGGTAACACTGAAGCTTTCTTT. Protein: CASSVSGNTEAFF.

This clone showed up just a few times. The chain has TRBV18 and TRBJ1-3, with 9 nucleotides matching TRBD1. Germline V gives CDR1 KGHSH, CDR2 LQKENI. This CDR3 is built from 14 residues. Germline trimming cut 3 bases from V and 3 bases from J; bases unmatched to any gene: 0. CDR3 sequence (DNA): TGTGCCAGCTCACCGGGACAGGGTGGAAACACCATATATTTT. It specifies CASSPGQGGNTIYF.

The CDR3 coding sequence is TGTGCCACCAGCAGAGGGCAGGGTACTGGCACCATATATTTT. Encoded protein: CATSRGQGTGTIYF. The rearrangement joins TRBV15 to TRBJ1-3; a possible D gene is TRBD1 (5 bases). V gave up 1 base and J gave up 9 bases, with 13 bases separating them. Germline V gene lookup returns CDR1 LNHNV and CDR2 YYDKDF (reference sequence). The CDR3 has 14 amino acids.

CDR3 protein: CASSWGRELFF. CDR3 nucleotides: TGTGCCAGCAGCTGGGGCCGGGAGCTGTTTTTT. The J gene is TRBJ2-2, the V gene TRBV11-2; tentatively, D is TRBD1 (5 bases). The CDR3 is 11 amino acids. The ends were cut back, 4 bases at V and 9 bases at J, with 6 bases in the middle. CDR1 SGHAT and CDR2 FQNNGV come from the germline V gene.

This clone has a single count. The chain employs TRBV9 and TRBJ2-1, with D perhaps TRBD2 (6 bases). V lost 0 bases and J lost 12, with 16 bases in between. The CDR3 is 14 residues long. Germline lookup yields CDR1 SGDLS and CDR2 YYNGEE. The chain's CDR3 is CASSVESGTRGQFF. The DNA for the CDR3 is TGTGCCAGCAGCGTAGAGTCGGGGACTCGAGGGCAGTTCTTC.

The chain combines TRBV27 with TRBJ1-2, with 11 bases identical to TRBD1. The J segment lost 10 bases and the V segment lost 5 bases, leaving 9 bases of the junction unmatched. This CDR3 contains 14 residues. Germline values: CDR1 MNHEY, CDR2 SMNVEV (reference sequence). CDR3 residues: CASSTWTGGASYTF. For the CDR3, the DNA is TGTGCCAGCAGTACTTGGACAGGGGGCGCGTCCTACACCTTC.

The gene calls are TRBV9 and TRBJ2-5, with 7 bases lining up with TRBD1. Trimming cost V 4 bases and J 2 bases; bases outside gene matches: 8. This CDR3 has 15 amino acids. CDR1 and CDR2 (germline): SGDLS, YYNGEE. This CDR3 is CASSTTGFPQETQYF. DNA of the CDR3: TGTGCCAGCAGCACGACAGGGTTTCCACAAGAGACCCAGTACTTC.